This TCR beta chain is drawn from a study of blood T cell repertoires in COVID-19. Overall study: Collection of acute and convalescent COVID-19 samples took place in the United States, Italy and Spain. The cDNA or gDNA used as material had been derived from T cells, B-cell-depleted T cells, or PBMCs.

Germline assignment: CDR1 MNHEY and CDR2 SVGAGI. This CDR3 region has 14 residues. V shed 6 bases and J shed 3 bases, with 13 bases lying between them. In the study's own analysis: Reference gene primer amplification gave estimated nucleated cell counts. Some clones are missing from TCRdb's copy, which holds only in-frame ones; the method was immunoSEQ multiplex PCR. V and J calls and clone size come straight from that table; D and trimming were deduced from the DNA. The table includes about 90,000 clones, about three quarters detected once. Sequencing input: peripheral blood. The origin of this receptor is a woman of 80 years or more with acute or convalescent COVID-19. The chain carries TRBV6-5 and TRBJ2-3; TRBD2 is a possible D gene (5 bases). As DNA, the CDR3 is TGTGCCAGCAGCGGAGTGGGGAGAACAGATACGCAGTATTTT. It yields the protein CASSGVGRTDTQYF.